This T cell receptor (beta chain) was found in a study of beta chain features in type 1 diabetes. Study results and caveats: Type 1 diabetes patients had fewer VDJ junction insertions and more deletions.

Expressed TCRB transcripts were sequenced, since all the RNA that had been isolated was reverse transcribed. TCRdb's copy holds only in-frame clones and misses some; the assay was immunoSEQ multiplex PCR. The sample has roughly 610,000 clones; about 16% are singletons. V dropped 4 bases and J dropped 4; count of bases not matched to a gene: 3. The CDR3 runs 13 residues. CDR1 is SEHNR and CDR2 is FQNEAQ in the germline V gene (reference sequence). As regards this clone: Antigen unknown.

Sequenced: naive CD4+ T cells from blood. The genes are TRBV7-9 and TRBJ1-2; 7 bases match TRBD1. The clonotype originates from a man between 18 and 35 years old in good health. The CDR3, as DNA: TGTGCCAGCAGCTACGACAGGGCCTATGGCTACACCTTC. Its translation is CASSYDRAYGYTF. Full variable domain (outside the CDR3, taken from reference TRBV7-9 and TRBJ1-2): DTGVSQNPRHKITKRGQNVTFRCDPISEHNRLYWYRQTLGQGPEFLTYFQNEAQLEKSRLLSDRFSAERPKGSFSTLEIQRTEQGDSAMYLCASSYDRAYGYTFGSGTRLTVV.